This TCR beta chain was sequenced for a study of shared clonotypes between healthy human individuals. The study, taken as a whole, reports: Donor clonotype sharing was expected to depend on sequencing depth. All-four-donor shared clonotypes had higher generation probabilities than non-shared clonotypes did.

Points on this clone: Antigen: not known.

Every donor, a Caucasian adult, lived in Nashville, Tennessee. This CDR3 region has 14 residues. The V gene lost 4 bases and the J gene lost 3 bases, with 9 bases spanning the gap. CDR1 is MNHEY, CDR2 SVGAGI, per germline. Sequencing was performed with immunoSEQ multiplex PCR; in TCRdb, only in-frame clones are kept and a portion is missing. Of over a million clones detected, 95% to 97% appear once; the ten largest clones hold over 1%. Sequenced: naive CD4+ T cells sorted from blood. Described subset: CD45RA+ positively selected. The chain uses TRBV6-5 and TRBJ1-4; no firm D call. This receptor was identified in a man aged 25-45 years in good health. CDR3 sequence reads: CASSLQSPNEKLFF. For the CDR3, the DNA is TGTGCCAGCAGTTTGCAGTCCCCTAATGAAAAACTGTTTTTT.